These T cell receptor beta chains were read from a single sample in a study of blood T cell repertoires in COVID-19. TCRdb keeps only in-frame clones here, not all; method: immunoSEQ multiplex PCR. The sample has approximately 110,000 clones, about 85% seen once. Material for sequencing was peripheral blood. The receptor source for this set is a woman older than 75 with COVID-19, enrolled during active disease. Each CDR3 is given with its conserved first and last residue. The order of the fields is V gene, J gene, clone size, D gene, CDR3 DNA, CDR3 protein. D genes are given only for firm matches. Some rows have no size entry. The others give once, few or many, or a class for an expanded clone.

TRBV2,TRBJ1-1,few,-,TGTGCCCTCACTGAAGCTTTCTTT,CALTEAFF
TRBV9,TRBJ1-6,-,-,TGTGCCAGCAGCGTGGAGGGTACAGGCAATTCACCCCTCCACTTT,CASSVEGTGNSPLHF
TRBV28,TRBJ1-2,-,-,TGTGCCAGCGGCGATAACGGGACTCCACGGGGCTACACCTTC,CASGDNGTPRGYTF
TRBV2,TRBJ1-4,-,TRBD1,TGTGCCAGCAGTGAAGGGGGACAGGGTTATTCAACTAATGAAAAACTGTTTTTT,CASSEGGQGYSTNEKLFF
TRBV2,TRBJ1-1,-,-,TGTGCCAGCAGTTTCGGGGTCACTGAAGCTTTCTTT,CASSFGVTEAFF
TRBV28,TRBJ2-1,-,TRBD1,TGTGCCAGCAGTTTGGGGGACAGCGTAAACGCTGAGCAGTTCTTC,CASSLGDSVNAEQFF
TRBV19,TRBJ2-7,few,TRBD2,TGTGCCAGTAGTGGGACTAGCGGGAGAAATCAGTACTTC,CASSGTSGRNQYF
TRBV5-4,TRBJ2-1,-,-,TGTGCCAGCAGCTTGGCCGAACGGGGGTCCTACAATGAGCAGTTCTTC,CASSLAERGSYNEQFF
TRBV28,TRBJ1-1,-,TRBD1,TGTGCCAGCAACGAAGTGGGCAGGGGGTACACTGAAGCTTTCTTT,CASNEVGRGYTEAFF
TRBV7-2,TRBJ1-1,-,-,TGTGCCAGCAGCTTAGTTAATGGGGGGAGCGCTGAAGCTTTCTTT,CASSLVNGGSAEAFF
TRBV27,TRBJ2-7,-,TRBD2,TGTGCCAGCAGAATGGGACTAATGCAGTACTTC,CASRMGLMQYF
TRBV29-1,TRBJ2-3,-,TRBD2,TGCAGCGTTCGGGGAGGGGCAGATACGCAGTATTTT,CSVRGGADTQYF
TRBV10-3,TRBJ2-7,-,-,TGTGCCATCAGTGCAATAGCGTCGACCTCCTACGAGCAGTACTTC,CAISAIASTSYEQYF
TRBV24-1,TRBJ2-5,-,TRBD2,TGTGCCACCAGTGATATAGCGGGAGTTGAGACCCAGTACTTC,CATSDIAGVETQYF
TRBV11-2,TRBJ2-6,once,TRBD2,TGTGCCAGCAGCTTATTGACGGGAGGGGTCAACGTCCTGACTTTC,CASSLLTGGVNVLTF
TRBV28,TRBJ2-5,-,TRBD2,TGTGCCAGCAGTCCCGGGACTAGCGGGAGATCGGTAGAGACCCAGTACTTC,CASSPGTSGRSVETQYF
TRBV28,TRBJ1-2,-,-,TGTGCCAGCAGTTTAAGGAGGGGCTATGGCTACACCTTC,CASSLRRGYGYTF
TRBV7-2,TRBJ2-1,-,TRBD1,TGTGCCAGCAGCTTGGACAGGGGCCCGGATGAGCAGTTCTTC,CASSLDRGPDEQFF
TRBV7-2,TRBJ1-4,-,TRBD1,TGTGCCAGCAGCTTACAGGACAGGGGTGGAGAACTGTTTTTT,CASSLQDRGGELFF
TRBV4-3,TRBJ2-3,-,TRBD2,TGCGCCAGCAGCCAAGATCACGGTAGCGGGGGCACAGATACGCAGTATTTT,CASSQDHGSGGTDTQYF
TRBV6-1,TRBJ1-5,-,-,TGTGCCAGCAGTGACGTGGGCCATCAGCCCCAGCATTTT,CASSDVGHQPQHF
TRBV12-5,TRBJ2-2,-,-,TGTGCTAGTGGTCTCCCAGGCACCGGGGAGCTGTTTTTT,CASGLPGTGELFF
TRBV10-3,TRBJ1-2,-,-,TGTGCCATCAGTGACAGGGGAAGTGGCTACACCTTC,CAISDRGSGYTF
TRBV6-2/TRBV6-3,TRBJ1-4,once,-,TGTGCCAGCAGTCGGACCAGGGGCCTAGAGCATGAAAAACTGTTTTTT,CASSRTRGLEHEKLFF
TRBV7-3,TRBJ1-6,once,-,TGTGCCAGCAGCCCGAATGGGGGGGTTGGGTCACCCCTCCACTTT,CASSPNGGVGSPLHF
TRBV7-2,TRBJ1-3,-,-,TGTGCCAGCAGCCAAGGACCAGGGTCTGGAAACACCATATATTTT,CASSQGPGSGNTIYF
TRBV7-9,TRBJ2-1,-,TRBD1,TGTGCCAGCAGCTTAGAAGGGGGCGGCAGCTCCTACAATGAGCAGTTCTTC,CASSLEGGGSSYNEQFF